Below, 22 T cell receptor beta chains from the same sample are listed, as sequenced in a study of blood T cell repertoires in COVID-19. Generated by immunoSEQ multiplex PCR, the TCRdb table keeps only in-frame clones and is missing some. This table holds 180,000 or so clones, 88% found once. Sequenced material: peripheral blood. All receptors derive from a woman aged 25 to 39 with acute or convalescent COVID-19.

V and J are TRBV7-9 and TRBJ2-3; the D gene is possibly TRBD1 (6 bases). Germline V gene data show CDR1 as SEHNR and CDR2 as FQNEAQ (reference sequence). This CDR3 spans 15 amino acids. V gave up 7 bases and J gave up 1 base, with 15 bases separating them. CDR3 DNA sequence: TGTGCCAGCACCCCCCCTAACAGGGGCACAGATACGCAGTATTTT. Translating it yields CASTPPNRGTDTQYF.

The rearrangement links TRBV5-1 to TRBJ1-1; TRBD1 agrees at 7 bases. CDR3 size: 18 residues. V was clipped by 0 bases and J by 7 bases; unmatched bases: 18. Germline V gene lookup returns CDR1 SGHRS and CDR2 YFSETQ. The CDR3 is CASSLAGARGPRGLEAFF. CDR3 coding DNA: TGCGCCAGCAGCTTGGCCGGAGCAAGGGGGCCCCGGGGCCTTGAAGCTTTCTTT. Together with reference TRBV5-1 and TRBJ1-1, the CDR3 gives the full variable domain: KAGVTQTPRYLIKTRGQQVTLSCSPISGHRSVSWYQQTPGQGLQFLFEYFSETQRNKGNFPGRFSGRQFSNSRSEMNVSTLELGDSALYLCASSLAGARGPRGLEAFFGQGTRLTVV.

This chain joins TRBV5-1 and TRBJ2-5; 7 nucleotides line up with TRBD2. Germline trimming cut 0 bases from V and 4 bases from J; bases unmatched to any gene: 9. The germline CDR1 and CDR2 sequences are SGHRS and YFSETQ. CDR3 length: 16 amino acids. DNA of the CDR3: TGCGCCAGCAGCTTGGCCGGGGGGTCGACGGGAGAGACCCAGTACTTC. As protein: CASSLAGGSTGETQYF.

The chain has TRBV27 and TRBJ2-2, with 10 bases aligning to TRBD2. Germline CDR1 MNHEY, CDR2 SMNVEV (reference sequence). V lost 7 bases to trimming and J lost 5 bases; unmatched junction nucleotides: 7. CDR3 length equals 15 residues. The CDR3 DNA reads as TGTGCCAGCACACTTCTAGCGGGAGCAACCGGGGAGCTGTTTTTT. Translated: CASTLLAGATGELFF.

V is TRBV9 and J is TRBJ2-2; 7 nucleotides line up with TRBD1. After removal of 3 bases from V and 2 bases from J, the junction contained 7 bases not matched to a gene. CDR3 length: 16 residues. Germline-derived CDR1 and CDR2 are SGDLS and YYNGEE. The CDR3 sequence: CASSAPTGQNTGELFF. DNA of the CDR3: TGTGCCAGCAGCGCGCCGACAGGGCAAAACACCGGGGAGCTGTTTTTT.

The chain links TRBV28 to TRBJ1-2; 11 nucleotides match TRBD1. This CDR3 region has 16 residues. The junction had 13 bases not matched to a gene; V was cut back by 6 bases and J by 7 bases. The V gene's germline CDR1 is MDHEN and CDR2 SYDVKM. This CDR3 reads CASSRPGQGAYSGYTF. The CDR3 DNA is TGTGCCAGCAGCCGACCTGGACAGGGGGCGTACAGTGGCTACACCTTC.

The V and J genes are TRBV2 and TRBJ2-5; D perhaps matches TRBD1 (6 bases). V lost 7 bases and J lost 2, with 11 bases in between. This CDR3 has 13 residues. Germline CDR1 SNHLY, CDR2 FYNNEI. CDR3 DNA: TGTGCCAGCATCAGGGGAGCTCAAGAGACCCAGTACTTC. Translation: CASIRGAQETQYF.

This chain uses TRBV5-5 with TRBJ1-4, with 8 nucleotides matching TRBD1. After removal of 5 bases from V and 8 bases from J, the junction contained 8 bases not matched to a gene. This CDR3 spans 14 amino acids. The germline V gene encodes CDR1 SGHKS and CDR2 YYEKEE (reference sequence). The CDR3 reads CASSNTDRVEKLFF. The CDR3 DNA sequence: TGTGCCAGCAGTAACACGGACAGGGTAGAAAAACTGTTTTTT. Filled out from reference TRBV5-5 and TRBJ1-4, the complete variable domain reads DAGVTQSPTHLIKTRGQQVTLRCSPISGHKSVSWYQQVLGQGPQFIFQYYEKEERGRGNFPDRFSARQFPNYSSELNVNALLLGDSALYLCASSNTDRVEKLFFGSGTQLSVL.

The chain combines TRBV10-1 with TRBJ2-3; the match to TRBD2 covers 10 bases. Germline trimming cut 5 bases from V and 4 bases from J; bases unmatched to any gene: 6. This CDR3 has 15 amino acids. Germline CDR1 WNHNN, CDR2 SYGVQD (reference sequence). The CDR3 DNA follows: TGCGCCAGCAGTCGGGGACTAGCGAAGTCAGATACGCAGTATTTT. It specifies CASSRGLAKSDTQYF.

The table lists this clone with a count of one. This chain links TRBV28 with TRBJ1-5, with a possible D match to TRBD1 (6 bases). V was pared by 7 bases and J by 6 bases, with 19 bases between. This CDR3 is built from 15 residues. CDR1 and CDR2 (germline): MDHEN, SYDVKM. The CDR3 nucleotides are TGTGCCAGCACCTATAACCACAGGGCAGTTCAGCCCCAGCATTTT. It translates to CASTYNHRAVQPQHF.

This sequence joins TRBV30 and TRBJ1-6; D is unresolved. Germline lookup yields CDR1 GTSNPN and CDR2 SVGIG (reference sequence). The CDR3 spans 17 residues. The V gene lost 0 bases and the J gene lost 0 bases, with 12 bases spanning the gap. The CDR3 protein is CAWSVAVLSSYNSPLHF. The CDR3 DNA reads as TGTGCCTGGAGTGTGGCCGTATTAAGCTCCTATAATTCACCCCTCCACTTT.

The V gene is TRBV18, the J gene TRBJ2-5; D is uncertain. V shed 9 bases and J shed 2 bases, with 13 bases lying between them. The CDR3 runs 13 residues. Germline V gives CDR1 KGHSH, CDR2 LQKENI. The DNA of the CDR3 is TGTGCCAGTCAGTGGGCGACACAAGAGACCCAGTACTTC. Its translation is CASQWATQETQYF.

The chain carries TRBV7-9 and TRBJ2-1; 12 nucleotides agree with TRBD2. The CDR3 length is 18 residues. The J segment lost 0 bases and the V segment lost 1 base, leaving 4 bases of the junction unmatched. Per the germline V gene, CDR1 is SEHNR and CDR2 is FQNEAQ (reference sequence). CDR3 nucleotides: TGTGCCAGCAGCTTAGAATGGACTAGCGGGATCTCCTACAATGAGCAGTTCTTC. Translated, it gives CASSLEWTSGISYNEQFF.

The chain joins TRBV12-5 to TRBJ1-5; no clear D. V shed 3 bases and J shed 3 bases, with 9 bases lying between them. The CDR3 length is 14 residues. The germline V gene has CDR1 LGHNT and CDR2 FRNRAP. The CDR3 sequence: CASGLLHANQPQHF. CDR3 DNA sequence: TGTGCTAGTGGTTTACTCCATGCCAATCAGCCCCAGCATTTT.

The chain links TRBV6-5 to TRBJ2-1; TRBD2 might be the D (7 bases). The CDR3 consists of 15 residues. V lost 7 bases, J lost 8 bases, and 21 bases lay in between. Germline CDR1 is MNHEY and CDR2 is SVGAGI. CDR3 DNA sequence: TGTGCCAGCACCAGGAGGAGGGGGGGTGGCGATGAGCAGTTCTTC. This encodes CASTRRRGGGDEQFF.

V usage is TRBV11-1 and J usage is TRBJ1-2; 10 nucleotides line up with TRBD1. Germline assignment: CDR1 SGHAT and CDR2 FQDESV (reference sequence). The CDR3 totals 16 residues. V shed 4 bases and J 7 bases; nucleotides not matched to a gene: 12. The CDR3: CASSSEPGTGASGYTF. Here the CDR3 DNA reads TGTGCCAGCAGCTCCGAACCCGGGACAGGGGCAAGTGGCTACACCTTC.

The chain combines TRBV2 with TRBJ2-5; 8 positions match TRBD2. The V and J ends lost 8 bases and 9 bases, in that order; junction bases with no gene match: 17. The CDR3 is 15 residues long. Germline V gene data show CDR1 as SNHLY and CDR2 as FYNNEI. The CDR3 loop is CASGIFGSGSGAQYF. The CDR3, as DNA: TGTGCCAGCGGGATTTTTGGAAGCGGGAGTGGGGCCCAGTACTTC.

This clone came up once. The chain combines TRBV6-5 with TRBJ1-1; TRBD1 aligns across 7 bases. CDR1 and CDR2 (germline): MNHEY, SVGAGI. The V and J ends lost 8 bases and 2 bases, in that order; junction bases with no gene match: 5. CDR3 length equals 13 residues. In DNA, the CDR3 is TGTGCCAGCGGACGACAGGGTAACACTGAAGCTTTCTTT. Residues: CASGRQGNTEAFF.

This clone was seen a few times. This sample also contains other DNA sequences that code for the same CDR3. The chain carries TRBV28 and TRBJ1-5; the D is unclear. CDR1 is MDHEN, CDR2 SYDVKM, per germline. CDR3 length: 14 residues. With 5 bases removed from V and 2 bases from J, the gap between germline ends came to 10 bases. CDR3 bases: TGTGCCAGCAGTCTGGACGGGGGCAATCAGCCCCAGCATTTT. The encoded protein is CASSLDGGNQPQHF. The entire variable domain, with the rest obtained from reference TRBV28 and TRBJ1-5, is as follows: DVKVTQSSRYLVKRTGEKVFLECVQDMDHENMFWYRQDPGLGLRLIYFSYDVKMKEKGDIPEGYSVSREKKERFSLILESASTNQTSMYLCASSLDGGNQPQHFGDGTRLSIL.

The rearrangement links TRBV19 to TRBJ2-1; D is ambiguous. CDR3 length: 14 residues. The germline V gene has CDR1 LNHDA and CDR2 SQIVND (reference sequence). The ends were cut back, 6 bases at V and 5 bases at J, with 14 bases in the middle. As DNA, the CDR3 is TGTGCCAGTAGAGTCCGCGGAAGTAACAATGAGCAGTTCTTC. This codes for CASRVRGSNNEQFF.

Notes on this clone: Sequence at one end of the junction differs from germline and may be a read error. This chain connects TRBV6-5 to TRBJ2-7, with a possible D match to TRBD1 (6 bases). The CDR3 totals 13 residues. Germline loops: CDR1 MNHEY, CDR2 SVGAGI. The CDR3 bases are TGTGCCAGCAGTTACTCGAGAGGACAGCCAGCCCTCTTC. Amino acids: CASSYSRGQPALF.

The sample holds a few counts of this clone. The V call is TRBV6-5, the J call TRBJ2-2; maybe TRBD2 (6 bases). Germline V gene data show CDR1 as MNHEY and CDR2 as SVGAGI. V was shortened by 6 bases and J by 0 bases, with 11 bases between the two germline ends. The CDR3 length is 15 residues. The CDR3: CASRLRRANTGELFF. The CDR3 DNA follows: TGTGCCAGCAGACTACGGAGGGCGAACACCGGGGAGCTGTTTTTT.